This TCR beta chain was sequenced for a study of CD8+CD57+ T cells in acquired aplastic anemia. Study in general: Mean yield of DNA from sorted CD4+ and CD8+ cells was 3 to 3.5 ug.

Investigators profiled TCR beta VDJ and CDR3 from genomic DNA template. TCRdb independently ran MiXCR on the reads; one entry per CDR3 protein. The sample yields about 260,000 distinct CDR3 sequences, approximately 79% seen once. Patients chosen for sequencing had CD8+CD57+ cells that had expanded, as shown by flow cytometry. A severe acquired aplastic anemia diagnosis applied to all patients. This clonotype was detected once. Compared with germline, one end of the junction differs, possibly owing to a read error. The length of the CDR3 is 14 residues. Germline lookup yields CDR1 SGHTA and CDR2 FQGNSA.

The sequenced sample consisted of sorted CD4+, CD8+, or CD8+CD57+ T cells (not recorded which) from PBMCs. V usage is TRBV7-2 and J usage is TRBJ1-6; possible D gene TRBD1, 5 bases. The TCR originated in a human donor with aplastic anemia. The CDR3 spells CASSLAGDAVPHYF. The DNA for the CDR3 is TGTGCCAGCAGCTTGGCGGGGGATGCCGTTCCACACTACTTT.